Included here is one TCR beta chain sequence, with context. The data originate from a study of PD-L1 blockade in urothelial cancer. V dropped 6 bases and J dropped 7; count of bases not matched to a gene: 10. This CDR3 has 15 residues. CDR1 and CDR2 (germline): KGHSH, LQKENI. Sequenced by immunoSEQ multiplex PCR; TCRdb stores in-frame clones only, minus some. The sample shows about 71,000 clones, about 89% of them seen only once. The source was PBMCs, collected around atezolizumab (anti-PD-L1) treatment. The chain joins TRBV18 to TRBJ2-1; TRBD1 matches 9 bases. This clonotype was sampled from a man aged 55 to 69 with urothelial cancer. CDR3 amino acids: CASSRAGTGQNEQFF. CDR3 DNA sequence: TGTGCCAGCTCCCGGGCCGGGACAGGGCAAAATGAGCAGTTCTTC.